Detailed here is one T cell receptor (beta chain). Its specificity is not known. This table comes from immunoSEQ multiplex PCR, and its TCRdb copy is limited to in-frame clones, with some not included. The data contain 55,000 to 70,000 clones, 86% of them singletons. V shed 3 bases and J 4 bases; nucleotides not matched to a gene: 5. This CDR3 is built from 15 residues. Per the germline V gene, CDR1 is SGHAT and CDR2 is FQDESV (reference sequence). The sample is drawn from a study of OX40 agonist ivuxolimab in advanced cancers. The overall study: Patients received intravenous ivuxolimab every 2 weeks at 0.01 to 10 mg/kg. Dose-escalation cases comprised hepatocellular carcinoma, melanoma, renal cell or head and neck cancer.

Regarding the study as a whole: Near-lowest levels of clonal expansion characterized partial responders at 0.1-3.0 mg/kg. Nonresponders, in some cases, also had low normalized T-cell clonal expansion.

The source of this sequence is an adult with an advanced solid tumor such as melanoma, head and neck, liver or kidney cancer. The J gene is TRBJ2-1, the V gene TRBV11-1; TRBD2 matches 8 bases. The input for sequencing was CD4+ or CD8+ T cells sorted from blood, taken in a trial of the OX40 agonist ivuxolimab. The CDR3 sequence is CASSFDTSGYNEQFF. CDR3 sequence (DNA): TGTGCCAGCAGCTTCGACACTAGCGGTTACAATGAGCAGTTCTTC. Drawing the rest from reference TRBV11-1 and TRBJ2-1, the complete variable domain is EAEVAQSPRYKITEKSQAVAFWCDPISGHATLYWYRQILGQGPELLVQFQDESVVDDSQLPKDRFSAERLKGVDSTLKIQPAELGDSAMYLCASSFDTSGYNEQFFGPGTRLTVL.